Included here is one T cell receptor (beta chain) sequence, with context. Its recognized antigen is unknown. No qualities accompany the bases; no much larger clone lies one base away. This specimen comes from a study of a mutant IDH1 vaccine in newly diagnosed glioma (dated by TCRdb to the early 2020s). General notes on the study: Across visits V03 through V10, patients got a total of eight vaccinations, given in weeks 1, 3, 5, 7, 11, 15, 19 and 23. Longitudinal TCRB deep sequencing was performed for about two dozen treated patients wherever samples were available for exploratory analyses. Before enrollment, most patients had been given radiochemotherapy with temozolomide as standard therapy, while the rest had received either radiotherapy alone or temozolomide alone. Six visits were used for peripheral blood collection: V03 (baseline), V05, V07, V10, V12 and V13. Vaccination was initiated 4-6 weeks after radiotherapy alone, or concurrently with temozolomide cycles in the chemotherapy-containing groups. Of the 25 to 35 patients who were treated, approximately 60% were male and about 40% were female, and the mean age was approximately 40 years. Points the paper makes about the study in general: No apparent relationship was observed between pseudoprogression and alterations in the top peripheral T cell clonotypes detected by TCRB sequencing. Selection of PBMC samples for TCRB deep sequencing was based on availability. Vaccine-induced immune responses across multiple MHC alleles were detected in about 92% of patients. According to the authors, sample limitations meant that analyses of patient blood samples could not be reproduced.

The library relied on the immunoSEQ multiplex PCR assay. The hsTCRB Kit was used according to the manufacturer's protocol to amplify rearranged TCR beta chain sequences. TCRB libraries were sequenced on an Illumina MiSeq. Per the original workflow: The kit vendor's proprietary platform handled demultiplexing, trimming and gene mapping. In TCRdb, the immuneACCESS table is reduced to in-frame sequences with V and J assigned. These tables do not hold every clone; where another copy was compared, an unresolved V gene accounts for under half, and the others remain unexplained. For V, J and clone size, that table is used; D and trimming come from the DNA. The sample table contains about 67,000 clones; only one count was recorded for under 90% of them. About an eighth of the sample is in the top ten clones. The sample's time point label, decoded: week 23, last vaccination. Every vaccine dose consisted of 300 ug of a 20-mer mutant IDH1 peptide in Montanide, administered subcutaneously together with topical imiquimod. Newly diagnosed WHO grade 3 or 4 IDH1-mutant astrocytomas showing loss of nuclear ATRX were present in the donors. The samples were drawn from NOA16, a multicentre, single-arm, open-label phase I trial in Germany that tested a mutant IDH1 peptide vaccine in humans for the first time. Genomic DNA for TCRB sequencing was isolated from EDTA blood with the DNeasy Blood and Tissue Kit.

The V end loses 1 base and the J end loses 0 bases, and a stretch of 13 bases separates them. Per the germline V gene, LGHNA is the CDR1 and YSLEER is the CDR2. Inclusive of the bounding cysteine and phenylalanine, the CDR3 is 16 residues long. Just the 48-base CDR3 DNA is kept, in frame starting at base 1. The sequencing here drew on PBMCs, taken from a glioma patient whose treatment included an IDH1 peptide vaccine. The chain employs TRBV4-3 and TRBJ2-7; the D segment could be TRBD2, given 6 matching bases. This receptor was obtained from a man in his late teens or twenties with glioma. CDR3 sequence: CASSQGVAGSSYEQYF. At the DNA level, the sequence is TGCGCCAGCAGCCAAGGGGTCGCGGGGAGCTCCTACGAGCAGTACTTC.